Below, 23 T cell receptor beta chains from the same sample are listed, as sequenced in a study of tumor and adjacent non-tumor tissue in lung cancer. This sample's RNA came from whole unsorted tissue. The library came from three nested PCR rounds adapted from ARM-PCR protocols. TCRdb reprocessed the multiplex PCR reads via MiXCR and lists one record per CDR3 protein. The sample has around 200,000 distinct CDR3 sequences; around 70% are singletons. Sequencing was carried out using lung tumor tissue. The receptors here all came from a man aged 60 to 75 with non-small cell lung cancer.

About this clonotype itself: This may come from a read error, since a much larger clone is one base off. The chain combines TRBV4-1 with TRBJ1-5; possible D gene TRBD1, 5 bases. Germline lookup yields CDR1 MGHRA and CDR2 YSYEKL. The CDR3 consists of 14 residues. CDR3 sequence reads: CVSTPGTFNQPQHF. CDR3 nucleotide sequence: TGCGTCAGCACCCCCGGGACCTTTAATCAGCCCCAGCATTTT.

Notes on this clonotype: The junction does not match germline at one end; this may be a read error. The gene calls are TRBV12-3 or TRBV12-4 and TRBJ2-3, with D tentatively TRBD1 (7 bases). There are 16 residues in the CDR3. The CDR3 region has the DNA TGTGCCAGCAGTCCCCAGGGGGGCCGGAGCACAGATATGCAGTATTTT. The encoded protein is CASSPQGGRSTDMQYF.

Details on this clonotype: The conserved closing phenylalanine or tryptophan is absent in this CDR3, likely reflecting a read error. The rearrangement links TRBV7-9 to TRBJ2-7; TRBD2 matches 7 bases. This CDR3 is 16 amino acids long. Germline V gene sequence: CDR1 SEHNR, CDR2 FQNEAQ (reference sequence). DNA for the CDR3: TGTGTCAGCAGCTTAGCTAGCGGCCTCTCGGTCAACGAGCAGTACCTC. It translates to CVSSLASGLSVNEQYL.

This clonotype showed up many times. This rearrangement joins TRBV6-1 to TRBJ1-5; D may be TRBD1 (5 bases). Looked up from germline, CDR1 is MNHNS and CDR2 is SASEGT. V lost 4 bases, J lost 3 bases, and 13 bases lay in between. The CDR3 is made up of 15 amino acids. For the CDR3, the DNA is TGTGCCAGCAGTGTTTGGGACGGCAACAATCAGCCCCAGCATTTT. This sequence encodes CASSVWDGNNQPQHF.

This clonotype was seen many times. The chain has TRBV20-1 and TRBJ2-6; D gene ambiguous. Deletions cut 5 bases from V and 0 bases from J, with 5 bases between. The CDR3 is 13 residues long. Germline-derived CDR1 and CDR2 are DFQATT and SNEGSKA (reference sequence). CDR3 amino acids: CSAEPSGANVLTF. In nucleotides, the CDR3 is TGCAGTGCTGAGCCCTCTGGGGCCAACGTCCTGACTTTC.

This clonotype was seen more than once but under ten times. This rearrangement joins TRBV28 to TRBJ2-7; TRBD1 might be the D (6 bases). V was cut by 4 bases and J by 4 bases, with 17 bases left in between. CDR1 is MDHEN, CDR2 SYDVKM, per germline. The CDR3 has 15 amino acids. The CDR3 sequence is CASSYLSMGAYEQYF. The CDR3 coding sequence is TGTGCCAGCAGTTATTTGTCAATGGGGGCGTACGAGCAGTACTTC.

About this clonotype: The conserved closing phenylalanine or tryptophan is absent in this CDR3, likely reflecting a read error. The chain carries TRBV11-2 and TRBJ2-5, with 7 bases matching TRBD2. J was trimmed by 5 bases and V by 4 bases; bases with no gene match: 7. This CDR3 has 14 amino acids. CDR1 and CDR2 (germline): SGHAT, FQNNGV. CDR3 sequence (DNA): TGTGCCAGCAGCTCTGTGACTAGCAGGGAGACCCAGTACTAC. Encoded protein: CASSSVTSRETQYY.

The chain's CDR3 is CASRLDRLARGQETQYF. DNA for the CDR3: TGTGCCAGCAGACTCGATAGACTAGCGCGGGGACAAGAGACCCAGTACTTC. J is TRBJ2-5 and V is TRBV6-5, with 8 bases fitting TRBD2. The CDR3 is 17 amino acids. After removal of 6 bases from V and 2 bases from J, the junction contained 14 bases not matched to a gene. The germline V gene encodes CDR1 MNHEY and CDR2 SVGAGI.

Comments on this clonotype: The CDR3 end shows no conserved phenylalanine or tryptophan, and so a read error is likely. The chain is built from TRBV11-3 and TRBJ2-5; D perhaps matches TRBD2 (7 bases). The CDR3 totals 14 residues. Germline values: CDR1 SGHNT, CDR2 YENEEA. The CDR3 bases are TGTGCCAGCAGCTTAGGGGGGGGCCAACAGACCCAGTACTAC. Translation gives CASSLGGGQQTQYY.

This clonotype was seen many times. The chain is built from TRBV6-5 and TRBJ1-5; 11 bases fit TRBD1. J was trimmed by 7 bases and V by 5 bases; bases with no gene match: 4. Germline CDR1 reads MNHEY; CDR2 reads SVGAGI. The CDR3 totals 14 residues. The CDR3 DNA follows: TGTGCCAGCAGTCGGGACAGGGGGGGACAGCCCCAGCATTTT. Protein sequence: CASSRDRGGQPQHF.

A few counts support this clonotype. The chain employs TRBV20-1 and TRBJ2-1, with 14 nucleotides matching TRBD2. The length of the CDR3 is 18 residues. CDR1 and CDR2 (germline): DFQATT, SNEGSKA (reference sequence). J lost 2 bases, V lost 3 bases, and 9 bases had no gene match. For the CDR3, the DNA is TGCAGTGCTAGGGCGGGGACTAGCGGGGGTGGGGCCTACAATGAGCAGTTCTTC. Its protein is CSARAGTSGGGAYNEQFF.

A word on this clonotype: A much larger clone sits a single nucleotide away, making a read error possible. This sequence joins TRBV4-2 and TRBJ2-7; D uncertain. Germline CDR1 reads LGHNA; CDR2 reads YNFKEQ. The CDR3 spans 14 residues. V was clipped by 8 bases and J by 3 bases, with 17 bases between them. The CDR3 region has the DNA TGTGCCAGCTGCCTTGACACGGCAGTCTACGAGCAGTACTTC. It is translated as CASCLDTAVYEQYF.

About this clonotype: A read error may explain this, as a much larger clone is one base away. V is TRBV20-1 and J is TRBJ1-5; TRBD1 matches 10 bases. The CDR3 length is 15 residues. From germline, CDR1 is DFQATT and CDR2 SNEGSKA (reference sequence). V shed 4 bases, J shed 10 bases, and the junction held 13 bases outside the gene matches. The CDR3 region has the DNA TGCAGTGCTATTCCGGGACAGGGGCGCATTCACCCCCAGCATTTT. Residues: CSAIPGQGRIHPQHF.

For this clonotype: This is likely a read error, given that the CDR3 carries no conserved phenylalanine or tryptophan at its end. The rearrangement uses TRBV4-1 and TRBJ2-5, with D perhaps TRBD1 (5 bases). The CDR3 contains 16 residues. Germline-derived CDR1 and CDR2 are MGHRA and YSYEKL. Trimming cost V 1 base and J 4 bases, with 16 bases left between them. The CDR3 DNA sequence: TGCGCCAGCAGCCAAGTGGGCAGGGTGATACCAGAGACCCAGTACATC. This translates into CASSQVGRVIPETQYI.

This clonotype was found a few times. Just one base apart from a much larger clone, this may be a read error. The V call is TRBV29-1, the J call TRBJ2-1, with 7 nucleotides matching TRBD2. Germline V gene data show CDR1 as SQVTM and CDR2 as ANQGSEA. The CDR3 loop spans 15 amino acids. The trim removed 6 bases at V and 6 bases at J, leaving 14 bases unmatched. CDR3 in amino acids: CSVKKGSGPFNEQFF. Written as DNA, the CDR3 is TGCAGCGTCAAGAAGGGTAGCGGGCCGTTCAATGAGCAGTTCTTC.

As concerns this clonotype: A much larger clone differs by one base, so this may be a read error. This sequence joins TRBV12-3 or TRBV12-4 and TRBJ2-5; 10 bases line up with TRBD2. CDR3 length equals 14 residues. CDR3 DNA sequence: TGTGCCGGCAGTTTTCCTAGCGGGAGAGAGACCCAGTACTTC. The encoded protein is CAGSFPSGRETQYF.

CDR3: CSVRRGKNEQYF. CDR3 DNA: TGCAGTGTTAGGAGAGGGAAGAATGAGCAGTACTTC. The rearrangement uses TRBV20-1 and TRBJ2-7, with TRBD2 as a possible D gene (5 bases). The CDR3 totals 12 residues. Trimming shortened V by 7 bases and J by 7 bases, and 17 bases separated the two germline ends. Per germline, CDR1 DFQATT and CDR2 SNEGSKA (reference sequence).

A word on this clonotype: This may stem from a read error, because a much larger clone lies one nucleotide away. The gene calls are TRBV29-1 and TRBJ2-3, with TRBD1 identical over 7 bases. This CDR3 comprises 14 residues. The V gene end was trimmed by 6 bases and the J gene end by 2 bases; junction bases not matched to a gene: 8. Germline V gene lookup returns CDR1 SQVTM and CDR2 ANQGSEA. The CDR3: CSVVRQGNTDTQYF. CDR3 DNA: TGCAGCGTAGTGAGACAGGGAAACACAGATACGCAGTATTTT.

A remark on this clonotype: A read error may produce the germline difference seen at one junction end. This chain uses TRBV5-5 with TRBJ2-7; tentative D call: TRBD1 (6 bases). Per germline, CDR1 SGHKS and CDR2 YYEKEE (reference sequence). The CDR3 consists of 17 residues. DNA of the CDR3: TGTACCAGCAACCATGATAGGGGACAACTCACAGCCTACGAGCAGTACTTC. This encodes CTSNHDRGQLTAYEQYF.

The chain joins TRBV6-5 to TRBJ2-7; D possibly uses TRBD1 or TRBD2 (6 bases each). CDR1 is MNHEY and CDR2 is SVGAGI in the germline V gene. The CDR3 contains 15 residues. V was trimmed by 7 bases and J by 5 bases, leaving 21 bases between them. The CDR3 loop is CASTKGGRGIHEQYF. The CDR3 nucleotides read TGTGCCAGCACTAAAGGGGGACGGGGGATCCACGAGCAGTACTTC.

As to this clonotype: This may come from a read error, since a much larger clone is one base off. J is TRBJ1-1 and V is TRBV4-3; maybe TRBD1 (5 bases). Germline values: CDR1 LGHNA, CDR2 YSLEER. The CDR3 is made up of 14 amino acids. The CDR3 DNA reads TGCGCCACCAGCCAAGATGACAGGAACACTGAAGCTTTCTTT. Translating gives CATSQDDRNTEAFF.

For this clonotype: Compared with germline, one end of the junction differs, possibly owing to a read error. The rearrangement links TRBV11-3 to TRBJ2-5, with 7 bases identical to TRBD1. Per germline, CDR1 SGHNT and CDR2 YENEEA. The CDR3 totals 16 residues. In DNA, the CDR3 is TGTGCCAGCATCTTGTCGACAGGGTGTGGAGGAGAGACCCAATACTTC. Encoded protein: CASILSTGCGGETQYF.

Concerning this clonotype itself: The junction does not match germline at one end; this may be a read error. The chain uses TRBV6-5 and TRBJ1-1, with D possibly being TRBD1 (5 bases). Germline CDR1 MNHEY, CDR2 SVGAGI. The CDR3 is 12 amino acids. The CDR3 loop reads CASSSAGGEGFF. The CDR3 DNA is TGTGCCAGTAGTTCGGCCGGGGGGGAAGGTTTCTTT.